One and the same sample provided the 22 T cell receptor beta chains below, sequenced in a study of cytomegalovirus exposure and HLA in healthy donors. It was with 60 Vbeta and 13 Jbeta primers that the PCR ran. Assay used: immunoSEQ multiplex PCR; TCRdb lists only in-frame clones, some missing. The profile covers about 160,000 clones, with about four fifths appearing a single time and 8.5% taken by the ten largest. The sequenced sample was PBMCs. The receptor source for this set is a male donor in good health and CMV-seropositive.

The table lists this clone with a few counts. Sequence at one end of the junction differs from germline and may be a read error. CDR3 in DNA: TGTACCAGCGAGGGCTCGACCAGCACAGATACGCAGTATTTT. The encoded protein is CTSEGSTSTDTQYF. The chain joins TRBV2 to TRBJ2-3, with a weak D call TRBD2 (5 bases). There are 14 residues in the CDR3. Germline values: CDR1 SNHLY, CDR2 FYNNEI.

The chain links TRBV2 to TRBJ1-4; 7 bases are shared with TRBD1. Germline V gives CDR1 SNHLY, CDR2 FYNNEI. V lost 9 bases, J lost 1 base, and 2 bases stayed unmatched. The CDR3 loop spans 13 amino acids. CDR3 residues: CASTGETNEKLFF. In DNA form, the CDR3 reads TGTGCCAGTACAGGGGAAACTAATGAAAAACTGTTTTTT.

This clone has a handful of counts. The genes are TRBV2 and TRBJ1-2, with TRBD1 identical over 8 bases. From germline, CDR1 is SNHLY and CDR2 FYNNEI. The CDR3 totals 15 residues. J gave up 5 bases and V 6 bases, and 11 bases lay outside the gene matches. This CDR3 is CASSGALDRGYGYTF. DNA for the CDR3: TGTGCCAGCAGCGGGGCCCTAGACAGGGGATATGGCTACACCTTC.

V is TRBV9 and J is TRBJ1-1, with D uncertain. Trimming stripped 4 bases from V and 1 base from J, with 8 bases between. From germline, CDR1 is SGDLS and CDR2 YYNGEE. This CDR3 has 13 amino acids. For the CDR3, the DNA is TGTGCCAGCAGCACCCACAAGAACACTGAAGCTTTCTTT. This translates into CASSTHKNTEAFF.

The chain recombines TRBV19 with TRBJ2-5; 11 bases line up with TRBD1. The CDR3 is 15 amino acids. Trimming cost V 5 bases and J 5 bases; bases outside gene matches: 7. Germline V gene data show CDR1 as LNHDA and CDR2 as SQIVND (reference sequence). The CDR3: CASSARTGGWETQYF. In DNA, the CDR3 is TGTGCCAGTAGTGCGAGGACAGGGGGCTGGGAGACCCAGTACTTC.

The rearrangement uses TRBV27 and TRBJ2-7, with a possible D match to TRBD1 (6 bases). CDR1 is MNHEY, CDR2 SMNVEV, per germline (reference sequence). The CDR3 runs 14 residues. Trimming took off 2 bases at V and 4 bases at J, with 12 bases between the two ends. The CDR3 DNA reads TGTGCCAGCAGTTTAGGCCCCAGGGGTTACGAGCAGTACTTC. This sequence encodes CASSLGPRGYEQYF.

The chain combines TRBV9 with TRBJ1-6; TRBD1 is a possible D gene (6 bases). The ends were cut back, 3 bases at V and 10 bases at J, with 11 bases in the middle. The CDR3 spans 13 residues. Germline V gene sequence: CDR1 SGDLS, CDR2 YYNGEE. DNA for the CDR3: TGTGCCAGCAGCGCGGACAGTAGGTCACCCCTCCACTTT. Protein sequence: CASSADSRSPLHF.

This rearrangement joins TRBV7-2 to TRBJ2-7; unclear D gene. V shed 4 bases and J shed 4 bases, with 8 bases lying between them. There are 12 residues in the CDR3. The germline V gene has CDR1 SGHTA and CDR2 FQGNSA. The CDR3 DNA reads TGTGCCAGCAGCTACGACAAGTACGAGCAGTACTTC. Its translation: CASSYDKYEQYF.

In this sample, this clone turned up a few times. The chain is built from TRBV7-2 and TRBJ2-2, with D uncertain. Looked up from germline, CDR1 is SGHTA and CDR2 is FQGNSA. The V end lost 3 bases, the J end lost 0 bases, and 5 bases lay between the germline ends. This CDR3 spans 14 amino acids. CDR3 DNA sequence: TGTGCCAGCAGCTTTCGAGCGAACACCGGGGAGCTGTTTTTT. It codes for CASSFRANTGELFF.

The chain links TRBV11-2 to TRBJ2-5; 7 bases are a match to TRBD1. The DNA end is a closer match to TRBJ2-7, so the J assignment may be wrong. CDR3 size: 15 residues. Germline CDR1 reads SGHAT; CDR2 reads FQNNGV. The CDR3 coding sequence is TGTGCCAGCAGCTGGGGACAGCCAGCCTCCTACGAGCAGTACTTC. It yields the protein CASSWGQPASYEQYF.

J is TRBJ1-3 and V is TRBV5-1; 10 bases are a match to TRBD1. Germline CDR1 is SGHRS and CDR2 is YFSETQ. This CDR3 is 16 amino acids long. V trimming: 0 bases; J trimming: 4 bases; junction bases outside the gene matches: 4. The CDR3 spells CASSLDGTGAGNTIYF. The DNA of the CDR3 is TGCGCCAGCAGCTTGGATGGGACAGGGGCAGGAAACACCATATATTTT.

This rearrangement joins TRBV7-9 to TRBJ1-1, with D maybe TRBD1 (6 bases). Germline CDR1 is SEHNR and CDR2 is FQNEAQ (reference sequence). CDR3 length equals 17 residues. V was cut by 5 bases and J by 4 bases, with 23 bases left in between. CDR3 sequence: CASSPWLDRSDATEAFF. CDR3 bases: TGTGCCAGCAGCCCCTGGTTGGACAGATCGGATGCCACTGAAGCTTTCTTT.

V is TRBV11-3 and J is TRBJ2-4, with 10 bases identical to TRBD1. Trimming cost V 1 base and J 1 base; bases outside gene matches: 7. Germline V gives CDR1 SGHNT, CDR2 YENEEA. CDR3 size: 18 residues. CDR3 nucleotide sequence: TGTGCCAGCAGCTTAGGGGCCGGGACAGGGGATGCCAAAAACATTCAGTACTTC. The encoded protein is CASSLGAGTGDAKNIQYF. The full variable domain, in which reference TRBV11-3 and TRBJ2-4 provide the parts outside the CDR3, is EAGVVQSPRYKIIEKKQPVAFWCNPISGHNTLYWYLQNLGQGPELLIRYENEEAVDDSQLPKDRFSAERLKGVDSTLKIQPAELGDSAVYLCASSLGAGTGDAKNIQYFGAGTRLSVL.

The chain has TRBV11-2 and TRBJ2-2, with TRBD1 as a possible D gene (6 bases). CDR1 and CDR2 (germline): SGHAT, FQNNGV. V lost 6 bases and J lost 1, with 12 bases in between. CDR3 length: 15 residues. CDR3 nucleotides: TGTGCCAGCAGGGTACTACAGGGGAACACCGGGGAGCTGTTTTTT. Translating it yields CASRVLQGNTGELFF.

This clone was seen a single time. Relative to the germline gene, one junction end is altered; a read error may explain this. The rearrangement uses TRBV19 and TRBJ2-6, with a weak D call TRBD1 (5 bases). The CDR3 is 15 residues long. In germline, CDR1 is LNHDA, CDR2 SQIVND (reference sequence). CDR3 sequence reads: CASSTMGSGANGLTF. DNA for the CDR3: TGTGCCAGTAGTACTATGGGGTCTGGGGCCAACGGCCTGACTTTC.

The V gene is TRBV27, the J gene TRBJ2-7, with D possibly matching TRBD1 (6 bases). The ends were cut back, 5 bases at V and 2 bases at J, with 13 bases in the middle. This CDR3 spans 14 amino acids. Germline values: CDR1 MNHEY, CDR2 SMNVEV (reference sequence). The CDR3 bases are TGTGCCAGCAGTCCATATGGGACAACCTACGAGCAGTACTTC. Its protein is CASSPYGTTYEQYF.

The CDR3, as DNA: TGTGCCAGCTCACCAGTGGGCGATGGCTACACCTTC. This sequence encodes CASSPVGDGYTF. The rearrangement uses TRBV18 and TRBJ1-2; D not resolved. This CDR3 has 12 amino acids. V was trimmed by 2 bases and J by 6 bases, leaving 7 bases between them. Per germline, CDR1 KGHSH and CDR2 LQKENI. The variable domain in full, with the rest retrieved from reference TRBV18 and TRBJ1-2, is NAGVMQNPRHLVRRRGQEARLRCSPMKGHSHVYWYRQLPEEGLKFMVYLQKENIIDESGMPKERFSAEFPKEGPSILRIQQVVRGDSAAYFCASSPVGDGYTFGSGTRLTVV.

The CDR3 reads CASSLYEDSYEQYF. The CDR3 bases are TGTGCCAGCAGTTTATATGAGGACTCCTACGAGCAGTACTTC. The chain carries TRBV27 and TRBJ2-7; D unresolved. Trimming cost V 1 base and J 0 bases, with 7 bases left between them. CDR3 length equals 14 residues. Germline V lookup: CDR1 MNHEY, CDR2 SMNVEV (reference sequence).

As to this clone: An end of the junction does not agree with germline; a read error may underlie this. The J gene is TRBJ1-4, the V gene TRBV9; 8 bases line up with TRBD1. The length of the CDR3 is 20 residues. CDR1 is SGDLS, CDR2 YYNGEE, per germline. DNA of the CDR3: TGTGCCAGCAGCGTAGCCCCCGGACAGGGATCGTCCCATCCTAAGGAAAAACTGTTTTTT. Its protein product is CASSVAPGQGSSHPKEKLFF.

The chain combines TRBV6-5 with TRBJ1-4; TRBD1 agrees at 11 bases. Germline V CDR1 and CDR2: MNHEY, SVGAGI. The length of the CDR3 is 14 residues. J was trimmed by 8 bases and V by 5 bases; bases with no gene match: 4. This chain's CDR3 is CASSRTGGREKLFF. CDR3 sequence (DNA): TGTGCCAGCAGTCGGACAGGGGGCCGCGAAAAACTGTTTTTT.

The V gene is TRBV5-6, the J gene TRBJ2-7; 8 nucleotides match TRBD1. Germline CDR1 reads SGHDT; CDR2 reads YYEEEE. The CDR3 is 15 residues long. The trim removed 7 bases at V and 2 bases at J, leaving 11 bases unmatched. CDR3 nucleotide sequence: TGTGCCAGCGACCACCGGACAGGGTACACCTACGAGCAGTACTTC. This sequence encodes CASDHRTGYTYEQYF.

The rearrangement links TRBV30 to TRBJ2-2, with D possibly TRBD2 on 5 matching bases. The ends were cut back, 3 bases at V and 7 bases at J, with 12 bases in the middle. Germline assignment: CDR1 GTSNPN and CDR2 SVGIG (reference sequence). The CDR3 loop spans 13 amino acids. The CDR3 region has the DNA TGTGCCTGGAGGGTCACGGGGATCGGGGAGCTGTTTTTT. Its translation: CAWRVTGIGELFF.